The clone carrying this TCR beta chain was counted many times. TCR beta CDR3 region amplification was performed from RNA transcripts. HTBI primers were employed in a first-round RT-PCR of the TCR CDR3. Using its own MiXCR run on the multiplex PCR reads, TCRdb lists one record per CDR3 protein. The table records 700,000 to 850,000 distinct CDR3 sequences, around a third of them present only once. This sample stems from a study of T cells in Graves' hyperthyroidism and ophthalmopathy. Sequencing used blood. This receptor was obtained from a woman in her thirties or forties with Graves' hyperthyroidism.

The CDR3 protein is CASSRLDRGRNYGYTF. The DNA of the CDR3 is TGTGCCAGCAGCCGATTAGACAGGGGGCGTAACTATGGCTACACCTTC. The rearrangement uses TRBV14 and TRBJ1-2; TRBD1 aligns across 10 bases. Trimming at V came to 4 bases and at J to 1 base, leaving 6 bases not matched to a gene. Germline values: CDR1 SGHDN, CDR2 FVKESK. The CDR3 spans 16 residues.